This T cell receptor (beta chain) was profiled in a study of T cell changes during pregnancy in multiple sclerosis. The CDR3 spans 14 residues. V gave up 5 bases and J gave up 0 bases, with 11 bases separating them. CDR1 and CDR2 from the germline V gene are SEHNR and FQNEAQ (reference sequence). Data came from immunoSEQ multiplex PCR; TCRdb stores just in-frame clones and leaves some out. The sample lists roughly 99,000 clones; approximately 90% were seen once. The V call is TRBV7-9, the J call TRBJ2-7; D remains ambiguous. The TCR sequence derives from a female donor in good health, enrolled as a control in a pregnancy study. Here the sequenced sample was peripheral blood, taken after pregnancy. The CDR3 sequence is CASSPPTYSYEQYF. The CDR3 region has the DNA TGTGCCAGCAGCCCGCCGACTTACTCCTACGAGCAGTACTTC.